This T cell receptor (beta chain) was sequenced in a study of naive and memory T cell subsets. Study-level points and caveats: In CD4 and CD8 cells, diversity dropped from naive through EMRA. Between naive and memory subsets, TCR abundance power law exponents differed.

The CDR3 is 13 residues long. The germline CDR1 and CDR2 sequences are KGHSH and LQKENI. Trimming took 8 bases from V and 5 from J, leaving 13 bases between them. Both TRBC1 and TRBC2 were covered by a beta constant-region primer of two equimolar oligonucleotides. An oligonucleotide with the SP2 primer and a 12-nucleotide UMI was ligated to the cDNA 3' end. In TCRdb, the UMI-ligation and nested PCR reads were re-called with MiXCR into one record per CDR3 protein. The repertoire holds around 40,000 distinct CDR3 sequences, with about an eighth as singletons. This clonotype has a handful of counts. Its target is not known. CD45RA-CD27- cells were effector memory; CD45RA+CD27- cells were EMRA.

The receptor comes from a human donor in good health. The V call is TRBV18, the J call TRBJ1-5, with a tentative D call TRBD1 (5 bases). Source material: effector memory CD4+ T cells from blood. Subset meaning: effector memory, CD45RA- CD27-. CDR3 coding DNA: TGTGCCAGCGATGCAGGGTCCGATCAGCCCCAGCATTTT. Encoded protein: CASDAGSDQPQHF.